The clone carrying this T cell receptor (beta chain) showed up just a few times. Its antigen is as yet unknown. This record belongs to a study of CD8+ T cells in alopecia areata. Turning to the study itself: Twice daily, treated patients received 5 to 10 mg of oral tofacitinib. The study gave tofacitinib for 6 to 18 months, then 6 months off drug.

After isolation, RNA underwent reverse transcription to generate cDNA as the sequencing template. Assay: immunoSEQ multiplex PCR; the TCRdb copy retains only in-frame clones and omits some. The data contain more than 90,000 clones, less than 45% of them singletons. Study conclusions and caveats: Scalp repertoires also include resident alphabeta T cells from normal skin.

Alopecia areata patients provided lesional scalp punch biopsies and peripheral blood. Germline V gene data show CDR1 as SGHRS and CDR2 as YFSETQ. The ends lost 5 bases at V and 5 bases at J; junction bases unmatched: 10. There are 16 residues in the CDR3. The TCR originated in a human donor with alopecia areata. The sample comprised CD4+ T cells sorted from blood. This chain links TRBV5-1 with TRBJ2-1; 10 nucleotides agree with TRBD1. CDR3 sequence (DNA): TGCGCCAGCAGTCGACAACCGGGACAGGGGAACAATGAGCAGTTCTTC. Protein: CASSRQPGQGNNEQFF.